The 23 T cell receptor beta chains below were found in one sample sequenced in a study of shared clonotypes between healthy human individuals. Clones were read by immunoSEQ multiplex PCR, and TCRdb kept only the in-frame ones, dropping some. There are some 2.1 million clones in the sample; 85% to 95% occur only once, and more than 0.1% lies in the top ten. Sequencing input: naive CD4+ T cells sorted from blood. The sample's subset: CD45RA+ positively selected. The receptor source for this set is a man aged 18 to 29 in good health.

V and J are TRBV27 and TRBJ1-1; a weak D match, TRBD1 (5 bases). With 5 bases removed from V and 1 base from J, the gap between germline ends came to 11 bases. This CDR3 is 14 amino acids long. Germline CDR1 is MNHEY and CDR2 is SMNVEV (reference sequence). Here the CDR3 reads CASSPWTPNTEAFF. In nucleotides, the CDR3 is TGTGCCAGCAGTCCCTGGACACCGAACACTGAAGCTTTCTTT.

The V and J genes are TRBV7-9 and TRBJ1-2; D not resolved. The CDR3 is 14 residues long. Trimming shortened V by 0 bases and J by 4 bases, and 9 bases separated the two germline ends. In germline, CDR1 is SEHNR, CDR2 FQNEAQ (reference sequence). In DNA form, the CDR3 reads TGTGCCAGCAGCTTAGCGGTCCTTCTCTATGGCTACACCTTC. This sequence encodes CASSLAVLLYGYTF.

The chain has TRBV20-1 and TRBJ2-5; D gene uncertain. The CDR3 runs to 11 residues. Per the germline V gene, CDR1 is DFQATT and CDR2 is SNEGSKA (reference sequence). V was shortened by 0 bases and J by 3 bases, with 2 bases between the two germline ends. The chain's CDR3 is CSARDEETQYF. In DNA, the CDR3 is TGCAGTGCTAGAGATGAAGAGACCCAGTACTTC.

This chain joins TRBV7-2 and TRBJ1-6; 7 bases align to TRBD1. Germline V gene sequence: CDR1 SGHTA, CDR2 FQGNSA. J was trimmed by 5 bases and V by 5 bases; bases with no gene match: 6. The CDR3 runs 15 residues. CDR3 loop: CASSHRQGNNSPLHF. DNA for the CDR3: TGTGCCAGCAGCCACCGACAGGGCAATAATTCACCCCTCCACTTT.

V gene TRBV27 combines with J gene TRBJ2-5, with D possibly being TRBD2 (5 bases). V was pared by 3 bases and J by 0 bases, with 5 bases between. The germline CDR1 and CDR2 sequences are MNHEY and SMNVEV (reference sequence). The CDR3 extends over 13 amino acids. This CDR3 reads CASSFGNQETQYF. The DNA for the CDR3 is TGTGCCAGCAGTTTCGGGAACCAAGAGACCCAGTACTTC.

This sequence joins TRBV10-3 and TRBJ2-1; TRBD2 matches 7 bases. Losses at the gene ends were 2 bases for V and 8 bases for J; bases not matched to a gene: 6. The CDR3 runs to 14 residues. Per the germline V gene, CDR1 is ENHRY and CDR2 is SYGVKD. The CDR3 sequence is CAISEASGLDEQFF. The CDR3 region has the DNA TGTGCCATCAGTGAGGCTAGCGGCTTAGATGAGCAGTTCTTC.

The rearrangement uses TRBV28 and TRBJ2-7; D remains ambiguous. Germline CDR1 reads MDHEN; CDR2 reads SYDVKM. CDR3 length equals 13 residues. Between the trimmed V and J ends, which lost 7 bases and 6 bases, there was a span of 16 bases. The CDR3 nucleotides are TGTGCCAGCAATACCCGAAGGAGCTCCGAGCAGTACTTC. Its translation: CASNTRRSSEQYF.

The chain couples TRBV5-4 to TRBJ2-5; 13 bases map to TRBD2. V trimming: 5 bases; J trimming: 2 bases; junction bases outside the gene matches: 9. The CDR3 contains 17 residues. Germline CDR1 is SGHNT and CDR2 is YYREEE (reference sequence). Written as DNA, the CDR3 is TGTGCCAGCAGTCGGGAGGGACTAGCGGGGCTACAAGAGACCCAGTACTTC. Protein sequence: CASSREGLAGLQETQYF. Based on the CDR3 plus reference TRBV5-4 and TRBJ2-5, the full variable domain is ETGVTQSPTHLIKTRGQQVTLRCSSQSGHNTVSWYQQALGQGPQFIFQYYREEENGRGNFPPRFSGLQFPNYSSELNVNALELDDSALYLCASSREGLAGLQETQYFGPGTRLLVL.

The gene calls are TRBV28 and TRBJ2-5; the match to TRBD2 covers 8 bases. Germline V CDR1 and CDR2: MDHEN, SYDVKM. The CDR3 consists of 17 residues. The J segment lost 5 bases and the V segment lost 6 bases, leaving 17 bases of the junction unmatched. CDR3 loop: CASRRPGGGRMRETQYF. CDR3 nucleotide sequence: TGTGCCAGCAGAAGGCCCGGGGGGGGTCGGATGCGGGAGACCCAGTACTTC.

The V and J genes are TRBV6-6 and TRBJ2-3; D may be TRBD2 (6 bases). Germline V gene data show CDR1 as MNHNY and CDR2 as SVGAGI (reference sequence). The CDR3 runs 14 residues. Between the trimmed V and J ends, which lost 4 bases and 1 base, there was a span of 9 bases. The CDR3 coding sequence is TGTGCCAGCAGTTGGAGGGACGGCACAGATACGCAGTATTTT. Its protein is CASSWRDGTDTQYF.

The chain couples TRBV29-1 to TRBJ2-4, with D perhaps matching TRBD1 (6 bases). The V end was cut by 5 bases, the J end by 1 base, with 18 bases between. The CDR3 is made up of 16 amino acids. Germline CDR1 and CDR2: SQVTM and ANQGSEA. The CDR3 sequence is CSVSITGFGAKNIQYF. The CDR3, as DNA: TGCAGCGTTTCAATTACAGGGTTTGGCGCCAAAAACATTCAGTACTTC. The full variable domain, with the rest looked up from reference TRBV29-1 and TRBJ2-4, is SAVISQKPSRDICQRGTSLTIQCQVDSQVTMMFWYRQQPGQSLTLIATANQGSEATYESGFVIDKFPISRPNLTFSTLTVSNMSPEDSSIYLCSVSITGFGAKNIQYFGAGTRLSVL.

This clone was recorded once. The V call is TRBV9, the J call TRBJ1-2; TRBD1 agrees at 10 bases. Germline values: CDR1 SGDLS, CDR2 YYNGEE. The junction had 12 bases not matched to a gene; V was cut back by 4 bases and J by 0 bases. CDR3 length equals 18 residues. The CDR3 region is CASSISPGQGMANYGYTF. DNA for the CDR3: TGTGCCAGCAGCATATCCCCGGGACAGGGGATGGCTAACTATGGCTACACCTTC.

The chain recombines TRBV6-5 with TRBJ1-2; tentatively, D is TRBD1 (6 bases). Germline V CDR1 and CDR2: MNHEY, SVGAGI. The CDR3 runs 15 residues. V was pared by 4 bases and J by 6 bases, with 18 bases between. The CDR3, as DNA: TGTGCCAGCAGTTCGGTACAGGGAAGGTCGGATGGCTACACCTTC. It yields the protein CASSSVQGRSDGYTF.

J is TRBJ2-5 and V is TRBV18; TRBD1 matches 8 bases. J lost 4 bases, V lost 3 bases, and 1 base had no gene match. This CDR3 comprises 13 residues. The germline V gene encodes CDR1 KGHSH and CDR2 LQKENI. In DNA form, the CDR3 reads TGTGCCAGCTCACCGGGACAGGCAGAGACCCAGTACTTC. Translation: CASSPGQAETQYF.

V usage is TRBV30 and J usage is TRBJ2-1, with a weak D call TRBD2 (5 bases). The CDR3 is 16 amino acids. Trimming left V 3 bases short and J 0 bases short, with 15 bases between. Germline V gene data show CDR1 as GTSNPN and CDR2 as SVGIG (reference sequence). The CDR3 DNA sequence: TGTGCCTGGAGCCTTACTAGGACCTTCTCCTACAATGAGCAGTTCTTC. Protein product: CAWSLTRTFSYNEQFF.

The chain links TRBV7-9 to TRBJ2-6; 11 nucleotides line up with TRBD2. This CDR3 has 18 amino acids. V lost 6 bases to trimming and J lost 0 bases; unmatched junction nucleotides: 7. The germline CDR1 and CDR2 sequences are SEHNR and FQNEAQ (reference sequence). The CDR3: CASRGLAAQSSGANVLTF. The CDR3 bases are TGTGCCAGCAGGGGACTAGCGGCTCAGAGCTCTGGGGCCAACGTCCTGACTTTC. The whole variable domain, remainder taken from reference TRBV7-9 and TRBJ2-6, is DTGVSQNPRHKITKRGQNVTFRCDPISEHNRLYWYRQTLGQGPEFLTYFQNEAQLEKSRLLSDRFSAERPKGSFSTLEIQRTEQGDSAMYLCASRGLAAQSSGANVLTFGAGSRLTVL.

The genes are TRBV19 and TRBJ2-7, with D perhaps given as TRBD1 or TRBD2 (6 bases each). This CDR3 region has 15 residues. Trimming removed 2 bases from V and 0 bases from J, with 11 bases in between. CDR1 and CDR2 from the germline V gene are LNHDA and SQIVND (reference sequence). The CDR3: CASSIKGGISYEQYF. DNA for the CDR3: TGTGCCAGTAGTATAAAGGGGGGAATCTCCTACGAGCAGTACTTC.

The genes are TRBV19 and TRBJ1-5; D remains ambiguous. Germline loops: CDR1 LNHDA, CDR2 SQIVND (reference sequence). The CDR3 extends over 10 amino acids. The V end lost 8 bases, the J end lost 6 bases, and 5 bases lay between the germline ends. In nucleotides, the CDR3 is TGTGCCAGTGGTTTTCAGCCCCAGCATTTT. Its translation is CASGFQPQHF.

This clone was counted a single time. Different DNA sequences within this sample yield the same CDR3. J is TRBJ1-2 and V is TRBV6-6, with a possible D match to TRBD1 (6 bases). This CDR3 spans 14 amino acids. The V and J ends lost 2 bases and 3 bases respectively, with 10 bases between them. Per the germline V gene, CDR1 is MNHNY and CDR2 is SVGAGI (reference sequence). The CDR3 bases are TGTGCCAGCAGTTACGGAAGGGGGGACTATGGCTACACCTTC. Translation: CASSYGRGDYGYTF.

The chain links TRBV7-2 to TRBJ2-7; 7 bases align to TRBD1. This CDR3 comprises 16 residues. The germline V gene encodes CDR1 SGHTA and CDR2 FQGNSA. The trim removed 2 bases at V and 6 bases at J, leaving 13 bases unmatched. The DNA of the CDR3 is TGTGCCAGCAGCTTAACAGGGGATCTCCTCTCTAGCGAGCAGTACTTC. It is translated as CASSLTGDLLSSEQYF.

The V gene is TRBV7-2, the J gene TRBJ1-5; 12 bases agree with TRBD1. V dropped 5 bases and J dropped 5; count of bases not matched to a gene: 7. The germline CDR1 and CDR2 sequences are SGHTA and FQGNSA. The CDR3 runs 16 residues. The CDR3 protein is CASSRQGQGAHQPQHF. DNA of the CDR3: TGTGCCAGCAGCCGACAGGGACAGGGGGCCCATCAGCCCCAGCATTTT.

The chain joins TRBV6-1 to TRBJ1-5; TRBD1 matches 7 bases. The CDR3 spans 17 residues. The V gene's germline CDR1 is MNHNS and CDR2 SASEGT. Trimming cost V 4 bases and J 1 base; bases outside gene matches: 10. For the CDR3, the DNA is TGTGCCAGCAGTGGGGGTATGAAGGGGGCAAGCAATCAGCCCCAGCATTTT. Its protein product is CASSGGMKGASNQPQHF.

Turning to this clone: In the same sample, other DNA sequences code for this CDR3. The genes are TRBV7-2 and TRBJ1-1; D possibly corresponds to TRBD1 (5 bases). Trimming stripped 3 bases from V and 1 base from J, with 9 bases between. Germline loops: CDR1 SGHTA, CDR2 FQGNSA. This CDR3 comprises 14 residues. CDR3 residues: CASSLGRGNTEAFF. CDR3 sequence (DNA): TGTGCCAGCAGCTTGGGACGAGGGAACACTGAAGCTTTCTTT.